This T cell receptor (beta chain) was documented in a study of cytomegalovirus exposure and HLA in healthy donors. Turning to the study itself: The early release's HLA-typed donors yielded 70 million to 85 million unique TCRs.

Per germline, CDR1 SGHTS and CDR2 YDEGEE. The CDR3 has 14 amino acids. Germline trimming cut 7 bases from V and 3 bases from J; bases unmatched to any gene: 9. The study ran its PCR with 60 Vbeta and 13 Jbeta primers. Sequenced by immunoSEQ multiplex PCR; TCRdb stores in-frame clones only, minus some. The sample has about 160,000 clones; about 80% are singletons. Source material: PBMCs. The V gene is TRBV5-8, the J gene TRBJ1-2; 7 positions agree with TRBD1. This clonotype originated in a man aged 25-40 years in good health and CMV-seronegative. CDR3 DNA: TGTGCCAGCGGACACAGGGGTAATTACTATGGCTACACCTTC. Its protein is CASGHRGNYYGYTF.